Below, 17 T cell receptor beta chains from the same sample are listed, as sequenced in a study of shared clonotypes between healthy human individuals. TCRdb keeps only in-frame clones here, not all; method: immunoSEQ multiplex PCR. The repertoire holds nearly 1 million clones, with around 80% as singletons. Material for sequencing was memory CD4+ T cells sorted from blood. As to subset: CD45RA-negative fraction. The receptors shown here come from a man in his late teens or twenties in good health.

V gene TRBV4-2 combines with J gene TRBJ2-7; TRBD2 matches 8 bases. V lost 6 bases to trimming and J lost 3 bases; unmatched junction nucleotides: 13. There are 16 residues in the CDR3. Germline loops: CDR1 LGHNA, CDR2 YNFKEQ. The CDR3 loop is CASSASPSGGYYEQYF. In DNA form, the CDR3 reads TGTGCCAGCAGTGCCTCGCCCAGCGGGGGCTACTACGAGCAGTACTTC.

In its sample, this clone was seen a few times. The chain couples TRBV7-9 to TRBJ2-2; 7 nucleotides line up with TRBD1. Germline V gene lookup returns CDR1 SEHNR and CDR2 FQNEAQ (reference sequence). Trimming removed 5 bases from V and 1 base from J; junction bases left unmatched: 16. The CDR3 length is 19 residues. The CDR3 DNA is TGTGCCAGCAGCCAAACTTGGGGAACAGGGGATAGGAACACCGGGGAGCTGTTTTTT. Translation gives CASSQTWGTGDRNTGELFF.

CDR3 amino acids: CASRIGSVMRTEAFF. The CDR3 region has the DNA TGTGCCAGCAGAATCGGCTCCGTAATGAGGACTGAAGCTTTCTTT. The chain couples TRBV6-1 to TRBJ1-1; the D is unclear. The length of the CDR3 is 15 residues. CDR1 and CDR2 (germline): MNHNS, SASEGT. V gave up 6 bases and J gave up 5 bases, with 19 bases separating them.

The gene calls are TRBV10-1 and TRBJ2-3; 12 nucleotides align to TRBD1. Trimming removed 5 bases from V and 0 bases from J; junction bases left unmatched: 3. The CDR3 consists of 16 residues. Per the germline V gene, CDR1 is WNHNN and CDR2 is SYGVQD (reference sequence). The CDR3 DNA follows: TGCGCCAGCAGTCCGGGGACAGGGGGCAGCACAGATACGCAGTATTTT. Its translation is CASSPGTGGSTDTQYF.

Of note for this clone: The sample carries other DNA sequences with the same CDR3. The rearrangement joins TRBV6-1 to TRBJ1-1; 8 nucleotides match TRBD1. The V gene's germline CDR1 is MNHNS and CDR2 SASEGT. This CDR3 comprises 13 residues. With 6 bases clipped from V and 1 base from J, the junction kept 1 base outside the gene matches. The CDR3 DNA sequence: TGTGCCAGCAGGACAGGGGCGAACACTGAAGCTTTCTTT. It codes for CASRTGANTEAFF.

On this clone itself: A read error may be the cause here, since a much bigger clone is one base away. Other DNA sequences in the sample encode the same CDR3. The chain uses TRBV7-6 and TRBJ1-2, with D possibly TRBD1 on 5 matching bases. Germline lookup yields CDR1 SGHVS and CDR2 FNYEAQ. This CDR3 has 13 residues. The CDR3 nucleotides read TGTGCCAGCAGCCCTCAGGGAAACTATGGCTACACCTTT. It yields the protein CASSPQGNYGYTF.

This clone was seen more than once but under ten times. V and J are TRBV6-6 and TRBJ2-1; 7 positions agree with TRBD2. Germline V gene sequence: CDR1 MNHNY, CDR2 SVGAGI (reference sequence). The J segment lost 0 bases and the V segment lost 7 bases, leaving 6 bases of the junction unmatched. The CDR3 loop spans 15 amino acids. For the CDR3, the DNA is TGTGCCAGCACCGAAAGCGGGGTCTCCTACAATGAGCAGTTCTTC. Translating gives CASTESGVSYNEQFF.

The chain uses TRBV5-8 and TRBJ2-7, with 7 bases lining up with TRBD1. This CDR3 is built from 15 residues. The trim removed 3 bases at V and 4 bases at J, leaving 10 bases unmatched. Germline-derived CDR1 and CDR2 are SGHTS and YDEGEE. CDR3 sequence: CASSSYRGNPYEQYF. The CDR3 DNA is TGTGCCAGCAGCTCCTACAGGGGAAATCCTTACGAGCAGTACTTC.

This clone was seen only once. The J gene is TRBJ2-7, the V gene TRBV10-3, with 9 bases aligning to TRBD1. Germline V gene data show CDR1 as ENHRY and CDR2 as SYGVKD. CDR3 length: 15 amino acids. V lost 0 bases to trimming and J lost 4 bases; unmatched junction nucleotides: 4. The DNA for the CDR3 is TGTGCCATCAGTGAGTCGAGTGGACAGGGGTACGAGCAGTACTTC. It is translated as CAISESSGQGYEQYF.

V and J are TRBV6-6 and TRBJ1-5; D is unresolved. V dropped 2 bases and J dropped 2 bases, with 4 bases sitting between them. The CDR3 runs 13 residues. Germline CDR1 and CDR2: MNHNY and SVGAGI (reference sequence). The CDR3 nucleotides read TGTGCCAGCAGTTACCTGGGCAATCAGCCCCAGCATTTT. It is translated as CASSYLGNQPQHF.

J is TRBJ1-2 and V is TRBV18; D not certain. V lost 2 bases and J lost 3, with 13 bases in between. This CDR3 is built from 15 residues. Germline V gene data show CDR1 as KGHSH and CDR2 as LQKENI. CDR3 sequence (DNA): TGTGCCAGCTCACCAGGCTCGCAGTTGGACTATGGCTACACCTTC. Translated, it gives CASSPGSQLDYGYTF.

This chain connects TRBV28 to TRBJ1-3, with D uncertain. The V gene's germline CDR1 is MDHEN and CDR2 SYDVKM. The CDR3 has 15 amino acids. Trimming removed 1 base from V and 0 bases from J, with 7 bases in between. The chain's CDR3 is CASSLSPGSGNTIYF. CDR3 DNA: TGTGCCAGCAGTTTATCGCCAGGCTCTGGAAACACCATATATTTT.

CDR3 sequence: CASSPMSSNQAKAFF. The CDR3 DNA sequence: TGTGCCAGTAGCCCAATGAGTAGTAACCAAGCGAAGGCTTTCTTT. The chain has TRBV19 and TRBJ1-1; D is unresolved. The CDR3 sequence is 15 residues long. Germline V CDR1 and CDR2: LNHDA, SQIVND (reference sequence). V lost 6 bases to trimming and J lost 11 bases, with 25 bases between them.

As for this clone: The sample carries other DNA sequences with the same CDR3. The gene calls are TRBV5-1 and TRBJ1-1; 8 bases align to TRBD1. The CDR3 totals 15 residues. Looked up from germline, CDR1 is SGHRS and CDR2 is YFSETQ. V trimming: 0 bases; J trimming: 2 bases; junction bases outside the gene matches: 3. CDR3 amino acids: CASSLGGQGNTEAFF. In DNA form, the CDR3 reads TGCGCCAGCAGCTTGGGAGGACAGGGAAACACTGAAGCTTTCTTT.

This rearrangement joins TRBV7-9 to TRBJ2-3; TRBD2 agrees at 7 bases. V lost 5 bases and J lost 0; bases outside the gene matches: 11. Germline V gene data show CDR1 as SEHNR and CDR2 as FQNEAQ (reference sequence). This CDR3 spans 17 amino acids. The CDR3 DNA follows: TGTGCCAGCAGCGTAGGAGGCGGGGGTTATAGCACAGATACGCAGTATTTT. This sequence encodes CASSVGGGGYSTDTQYF.

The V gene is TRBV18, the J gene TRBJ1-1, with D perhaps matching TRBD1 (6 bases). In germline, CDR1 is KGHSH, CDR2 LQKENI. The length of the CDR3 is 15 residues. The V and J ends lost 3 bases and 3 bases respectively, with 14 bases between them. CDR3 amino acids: CASSPGLNRDTEAFF. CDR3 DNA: TGTGCCAGCTCACCGGGTCTTAACAGGGACACTGAAGCTTTCTTT.

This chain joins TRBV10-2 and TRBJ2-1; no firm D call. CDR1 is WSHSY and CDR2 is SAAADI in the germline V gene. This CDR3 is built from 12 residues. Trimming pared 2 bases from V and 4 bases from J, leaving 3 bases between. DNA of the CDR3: TGCGCCAGCAGTGAGCGGTACAATGAGCAGTTCTTC. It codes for CASSERYNEQFF.